Shown below are 15 T cell receptor beta chains from a single sample sequenced in a study of technical replicates of blood from several donors (dated by TCRdb to the late 2010s). Library preparation employed the immunoSEQ multiplex PCR assay. Not all clones reach the TCRdb copy of this immuneACCESS table, which keeps in-frame sequences only. Checked studies attribute under half of the gap to unresolved V genes and leave the rest unexplained. The sample table holds over 90,000 clones, of which 95% were seen once. The ten largest clonotypes hold 0.2% to 0.25% of the sample. Sequenced input: T cells isolated from PBMCs. The source of these receptors is a human donor in good health.

This CDR3 reads CASSVDGGYTDTQYF. CDR3 DNA sequence: TGTGCCAGCAGCGTAGACGGGGGGTACACAGATACGCAGTATTTT. This chain uses TRBV9 with TRBJ2-3, with 7 bases matching TRBD2. CDR3 length: 15 amino acids. The V gene's germline CDR1 is SGDLS and CDR2 YYNGEE. Trimming removed 0 bases from V and 2 bases from J; junction bases left unmatched: 3. Full variable domain (outside the CDR3, taken from reference TRBV9 and TRBJ2-3): DSGVTQTPKHLITATGQRVTLRCSPRSGDLSVYWYQQSLDQGLQFLIQYYNGEERAKGNILERFSAQQFPDLHSELNLSSLELGDSALYFCASSVDGGYTDTQYFGPGTRLTVL.

This clone came up once. This sequence joins TRBV29-1 and TRBJ2-1; 8 bases line up with TRBD1. The germline V gene has CDR1 SQVTM and CDR2 ANQGSEA. CDR3 size: 16 residues. The ends lost 6 bases at V and 4 bases at J; junction bases unmatched: 14. The CDR3 DNA is TGCAGCGTCGTCCGGGACAGGCCCGGGTTTTACAATGAGCAGTTCTTC. Translation: CSVVRDRPGFYNEQFF.

The V call is TRBV5-1, the J call TRBJ2-1; 16 nucleotides line up with TRBD2. CDR1 SGHRS and CDR2 YFSETQ come from the germline V gene. J lost 2 bases, V lost 3 bases, and 5 bases had no gene match. The CDR3 covers 18 residues. CDR3 sequence reads: CASSSGLAGGEPYNEQFF. The CDR3, as DNA: TGCGCCAGCAGCTCGGGACTAGCGGGAGGGGAGCCCTACAATGAGCAGTTCTTC.

V gene TRBV30 combines with J gene TRBJ2-7; a possible D gene is TRBD2 (5 bases). With 0 bases removed from V and 0 bases from J, the gap between germline ends came to 24 bases. This CDR3 has 19 amino acids. Germline CDR1 GTSNPN, CDR2 SVGIG (reference sequence). The CDR3 DNA reads as TGTGCCTGGAGTGTTACATTGTTTTCCCCGGGAAGAGGCTCCTACGAGCAGTACTTC. It specifies CAWSVTLFSPGRGSYEQYF.

The chain links TRBV6-1 to TRBJ1-4, with 9 bases that match TRBD1. J lost 4 bases, V lost 1 base, and 4 bases had no gene match. Germline loops: CDR1 MNHNS, CDR2 SASEGT. The CDR3 runs to 16 residues. The CDR3 DNA follows: TGTGCCAGCAGTGAAGTAACGGGACAGGGTAATGAAAAACTGTTTTTT. Translating gives CASSEVTGQGNEKLFF.

The chain recombines TRBV30 with TRBJ1-6; D gene unclear. CDR3 size: 14 residues. Germline values: CDR1 GTSNPN, CDR2 SVGIG (reference sequence). V lost 4 bases, J lost 2 bases, and 9 bases lay in between. The CDR3 loop reads CAWTVGTYNSPLHF. CDR3 DNA sequence: TGTGCCTGGACAGTTGGCACCTATAATTCACCCCTCCACTTT. Full variable domain (rest looked up from reference TRBV30 and TRBJ1-6): SQTIHQWPATLVQPVGSPLSLECTVEGTSNPNLYWYRQAAGRGLQLLFYSVGIGQISSEVPQNLSASRPQDRQFILSSKKLLLSDSGFYLCAWTVGTYNSPLHFGNGTRLTVT.

This chain uses TRBV6-5 with TRBJ2-7; 7 bases fit TRBD1. There are 12 residues in the CDR3. V shed 8 bases and J 2 bases; nucleotides not matched to a gene: 3. Germline V gene sequence: CDR1 MNHEY, CDR2 SVGAGI. The CDR3 nucleotides are TGTGCCAGCCGACAGGGACCCTACGAGCAGTACTTC. Its protein product is CASRQGPYEQYF.

The genes are TRBV6-1 and TRBJ2-3, with no clear D. V lost 0 bases, J lost 9 bases, and 10 bases lay in between. Germline-derived CDR1 and CDR2 are MNHNS and SASEGT. The CDR3 runs to 13 residues. In nucleotides, the CDR3 is TGTGCCAGCAGTGAAGCGGTTTCCGGGACGCAGTATTTT. This translates into CASSEAVSGTQYF.

The rearrangement links TRBV5-1 to TRBJ1-4; D uncertain. Germline V gene lookup returns CDR1 SGHRS and CDR2 YFSETQ. The CDR3 spans 16 residues. Trimming took 0 bases from V and 4 from J, leaving 13 bases between them. DNA of the CDR3: TGCGCCAGCAGCTTGGCCAGAGGGAATATTAATGAAAAACTGTTTTTT. Translating gives CASSLARGNINEKLFF.

The chain has TRBV7-9 and TRBJ1-1; D not resolved. Trimming took 2 bases from V and 8 from J, leaving 15 bases between them. CDR3 length: 14 residues. The V gene's germline CDR1 is SEHNR and CDR2 FQNEAQ (reference sequence). CDR3 sequence: CASSLQGGITEAFF. The CDR3 nucleotides read TGTGCCAGCAGCTTACAAGGAGGGATCACCGAAGCTTTCTTT.

V usage is TRBV5-4 and J usage is TRBJ2-7; TRBD1 aligns across 7 bases. The CDR3 loop spans 13 amino acids. CDR1 and CDR2 (germline): SGHNT, YYREEE (reference sequence). J was trimmed by 6 bases and V by 2 bases; bases with no gene match: 5. The CDR3 coding sequence is TGTGCCAGCAGCTTAACAGGGGTGGGCGAGCAGTACTTC. Its translation: CASSLTGVGEQYF.

This clone was observed once. CDR3 amino acids: CASSSGPTGSSYEQYF. In nucleotides, the CDR3 is TGTGCCAGCAGCTCCGGCCCGACAGGTTCGTCCTACGAGCAGTACTTC. The rearrangement joins TRBV5-6 to TRBJ2-7; TRBD1 might be the D (6 bases). V lost 3 bases, J lost 1 base, and 17 bases lay in between. The CDR3 length is 16 residues. CDR1 and CDR2 (germline): SGHDT, YYEEEE.

The chain's CDR3 is CATSRSLATSQETQYF. The DNA of the CDR3 is TGTGCCACCAGCAGATCCCTAGCGACCAGCCAAGAGACCCAGTACTTC. The V call is TRBV15, the J call TRBJ2-5; the D gene is possibly TRBD2 (6 bases). Germline V gene sequence: CDR1 LNHNV, CDR2 YYDKDF (reference sequence). The CDR3 loop spans 16 amino acids. The V and J ends lost 2 bases and 1 base respectively, with 14 bases between them.

This chain uses TRBV4-1 with TRBJ2-1; D remains unclear. The CDR3 loop spans 17 amino acids. V shed 1 base and J shed 1 base, with 14 bases lying between them. Germline CDR1 reads MGHRA; CDR2 reads YSYEKL. CDR3 nucleotide sequence: TGCGCCAGCAGCCAAGTTCGGCTGACTCGGTCCTACAATGAGCAGTTCTTC. It codes for CASSQVRLTRSYNEQFF.

CDR3 sequence reads: CASSQVGDTRPYEQYF. As DNA, the CDR3 is TGCGCCAGCAGCCAAGTGGGGGACACCCGACCCTACGAGCAGTACTTC. The chain recombines TRBV4-1 with TRBJ2-7; possible D gene TRBD1, 6 bases. Germline CDR1 and CDR2: MGHRA and YSYEKL. The CDR3 has 16 amino acids. V dropped 1 base and J dropped 2 bases, with 15 bases sitting between them.